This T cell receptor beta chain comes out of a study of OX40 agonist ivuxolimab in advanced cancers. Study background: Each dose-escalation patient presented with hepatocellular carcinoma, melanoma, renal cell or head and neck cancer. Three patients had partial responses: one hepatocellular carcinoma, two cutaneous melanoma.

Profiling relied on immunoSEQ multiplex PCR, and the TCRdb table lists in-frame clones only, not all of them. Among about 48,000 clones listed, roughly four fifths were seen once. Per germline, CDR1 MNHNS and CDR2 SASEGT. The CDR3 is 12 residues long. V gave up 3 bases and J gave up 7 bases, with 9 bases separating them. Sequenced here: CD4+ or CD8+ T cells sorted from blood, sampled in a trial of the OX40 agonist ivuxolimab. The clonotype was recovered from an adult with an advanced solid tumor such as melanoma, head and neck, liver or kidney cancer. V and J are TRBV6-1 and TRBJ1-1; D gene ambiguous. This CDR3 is CASSDRRLEAFF. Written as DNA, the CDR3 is TGTGCCAGCAGTGATCGGCGGCTTGAAGCTTTCTTT.